The next 26 T cell receptor beta chains were all read from a single sample in a study of CD8 T cells in ankylosing spondylitis (dated by TCRdb to about 2017). Study-wide conclusions, independent of this receptor: Blood from ankylosing spondylitis patients appeared to be characterized by a TCR beta motif made up of eight highly homologous amino acid variants.

For these receptors, no antigen is known. The library was obtained by 5' RACE. Sequencing used an Illumina HiSeq 2500. TCRdb reprocessed the public reads (quality trimming at Q25 with fastp, clone calling with MiXCR) and kept in-frame beta chains. Every distinct CDR3 protein forms one entry, paired with its most common genes and DNA. The sample profile shows 450,000 to 550,000 distinct CDR3 sequences; roughly 5.2% of them were found once. The top ten clonotypes cover roughly 3.5% of the sample. Sequencing input: blood, either unsorted or a sorted T cell fraction (not recorded which). These receptors all stem from a male donor with ankylosing spondylitis.

This clonotype was seen repeatedly, ten times or more. The chain links TRBV7-9 to TRBJ2-1; TRBD2 matches at 8 bases. The J segment lost 2 bases and the V segment lost 3 bases, leaving 9 bases of the junction unmatched. Germline V gene data show CDR1 as SEHNR and CDR2 as FQNEAQ (reference sequence). The CDR3 runs to 17 residues. For the CDR3, the DNA is TGTGCCAGCAGCTTTGCGGGGGGCTCAGGCACCTACAATGAGCAGTTCTTC. This sequence encodes CASSFAGGSGTYNEQFF.

There are many counts of this clonotype. The rearrangement links TRBV7-3 to TRBJ2-1; 7 bases line up with TRBD1. The CDR3 is 15 amino acids. V shed 5 bases and J 9 bases; nucleotides not matched to a gene: 13. Germline-derived CDR1 and CDR2 are SGHTA and FQGTGA. The CDR3 is CASSLQGPGYGEQFF. In nucleotides, the CDR3 is TGTGCCAGCAGCCTACAGGGGCCAGGGTATGGTGAGCAGTTCTTC.

This clonotype was recorded many times. V is TRBV4-1 and J is TRBJ2-1; D gene ambiguous. The ends were cut back, 8 bases at V and 0 bases at J, with 11 bases in the middle. Germline assignment: CDR1 MGHRA and CDR2 YSYEKL. This CDR3 is built from 14 residues. CDR3 bases: TGCGCCAGCGGGCGGCTTAGCTCCTACAATGAGCAGTTCTTC. Translating it yields CASGRLSSYNEQFF.

Ten or more counts support this clonotype. DNA for the CDR3: TGTGCCAGCAGCCCTATTGGACAGAACACTGAAGCTTTCTTT. This sequence encodes CASSPIGQNTEAFF. The chain uses TRBV7-2 and TRBJ1-1; tentative D call: TRBD1 (5 bases). The germline CDR1 and CDR2 sequences are SGHTA and FQGNSA. The V and J ends lost 5 bases and 1 base respectively, with 11 bases between them. This CDR3 is built from 14 residues.

This clonotype occurred many times. The CDR3 region is CAISLTSGRAGNEQFF. The CDR3 DNA sequence: TGTGCCATCAGCCTGACTAGCGGGAGGGCGGGGAATGAGCAGTTCTTC. This chain uses TRBV10-3 with TRBJ2-1; TRBD2 matches at 14 bases. This CDR3 has 16 amino acids. Per the germline V gene, CDR1 is ENHRY and CDR2 is SYGVKD. V lost 6 bases to trimming and J lost 7 bases; unmatched junction nucleotides: 8.

In this sample, this clonotype turned up many times. V usage is TRBV20-1 and J usage is TRBJ1-1; D unclear. Germline CDR1 and CDR2: DFQATT and SNEGSKA (reference sequence). The CDR3 spans 13 residues. Trimming cost V 0 bases and J 4 bases, with 9 bases left between them. The CDR3 sequence is CSARDDRVTEAFF. CDR3 bases: TGCAGTGCTAGAGATGATAGGGTCACTGAAGCTTTCTTT.

This clonotype was detected many times. CDR3 protein: CASSLTPDSNEQFF. In nucleotides, the CDR3 is TGTGCCAGCAGCTTAACCCCCGATAGCAATGAGCAGTTCTTC. The chain couples TRBV7-2 to TRBJ2-1; D call uncertain. Germline-derived CDR1 and CDR2 are SGHTA and FQGNSA. The CDR3 extends over 14 amino acids. V lost 2 bases, J lost 6 bases, and 11 bases lay in between.

This clonotype was recorded a few times. The chain has TRBV7-9 and TRBJ1-6, with a possible D match to TRBD1 (5 bases). The germline V gene encodes CDR1 SEHNR and CDR2 FQNEAQ (reference sequence). The CDR3 loop spans 12 amino acids. The ends were cut back, 3 bases at V and 13 bases at J, with 10 bases in the middle. In DNA form, the CDR3 reads TGTGCCAGCAGCTTGTCGGGGCGGCCCCTCCACTTT. Its translation is CASSLSGRPLHF.

There are many counts of this clonotype. CDR3 protein: CASARGTEAFF. In DNA form, the CDR3 reads TGTGCCAGCGCAAGGGGCACTGAAGCTTTCTTT. The chain joins TRBV9 to TRBJ1-1; TRBD1 is a possible D gene (5 bases). Trimming stripped 7 bases from V and 4 bases from J, with 8 bases between. The CDR3 has 11 amino acids. Germline lookup yields CDR1 SGDLS and CDR2 YYNGEE.

The chain is built from TRBV5-1 and TRBJ2-7; a possible D gene is TRBD2 (5 bases). The CDR3 has 15 amino acids. Trimming shortened V by 0 bases and J by 5 bases, and 15 bases separated the two germline ends. Germline loops: CDR1 SGHRS, CDR2 YFSETQ. The CDR3 nucleotides read TGCGCCAGCAGCTTGGCCGGCGGGTTTTACGACGAGCAGTACTTC. Translated, it gives CASSLAGGFYDEQYF.

This clonotype was seen a handful of times. This chain connects TRBV20-1 to TRBJ2-7, with D possibly matching TRBD1 (8 bases). V was trimmed by 6 bases and J by 4 bases, leaving 19 bases between them. The CDR3 totals 14 residues. Germline assignment: CDR1 DFQATT and CDR2 SNEGSKA (reference sequence). The CDR3 coding sequence is TGCAGTGCATCCCGACAGGGGAGGGGGTACGAGCAGTACTTC. This translates into CSASRQGRGYEQYF.

This clonotype was observed at least ten times. The CDR3 nucleotides are TGTGCCAGCAGCATTGTGGGCACAGATACGCAGTATTTT. Protein product: CASSIVGTDTQYF. The chain has TRBV7-9 and TRBJ2-3; D remains ambiguous. V shed 5 bases and J shed 1 base, with 7 bases lying between them. Germline CDR1 is SEHNR and CDR2 is FQNEAQ (reference sequence). The CDR3 sequence is 13 residues long.

In its sample, this clonotype was seen many times. The chain uses TRBV24-1 and TRBJ2-3; TRBD2 matches at 7 bases. The V gene's germline CDR1 is KGHDR and CDR2 SFDVKD. The CDR3 is made up of 14 amino acids. V was pared by 2 bases and J by 7 bases, with 5 bases of the junction left unmatched. CDR3 sequence (DNA): TGTGCCACCAGTGATTACCGGGACTACTATACGCAGTATTTT. It specifies CATSDYRDYYTQYF.

This clonotype was counted at least ten times. The rearrangement uses TRBV20-1 and TRBJ2-5; the D gene is possibly TRBD2 (5 bases). Per the germline V gene, CDR1 is DFQATT and CDR2 is SNEGSKA (reference sequence). This CDR3 has 12 amino acids. Trimming cost V 6 bases and J 4 bases, with 12 bases left between them. The CDR3 loop reads CSAPGRGETQYF. The CDR3 region has the DNA TGCAGTGCCCCCGGCCGGGGAGAGACCCAGTACTTC.

Many counts were recorded for this clonotype. This chain links TRBV20-1 with TRBJ1-5; a weak D match, TRBD1 (5 bases). Trimming pared 2 bases from V and 0 bases from J, leaving 23 bases between. This CDR3 region has 19 residues. Germline V lookup: CDR1 DFQATT, CDR2 SNEGSKA (reference sequence). The CDR3 coding sequence is TGCAGTGCTAGAAGCCAATTCAACTTGGGGGAATATAGCAATCAGCCCCAGCATTTT. This gives the protein CSARSQFNLGEYSNQPQHF.

Many counts were recorded for this clonotype. This sequence joins TRBV9 and TRBJ2-5; D unresolved. Germline lookup yields CDR1 SGDLS and CDR2 YYNGEE. The CDR3 is 13 amino acids. Trimming pared 0 bases from V and 5 bases from J, leaving 8 bases between. CDR3: CASSVGPGETQYF. DNA for the CDR3: TGTGCCAGCAGCGTAGGGCCCGGGGAGACCCAGTACTTC.

This clonotype appeared many times. V usage is TRBV11-2 and J usage is TRBJ1-6; D is uncertain. Germline V gene data show CDR1 as SGHAT and CDR2 as FQNNGV. Trimming cost V 3 bases and J 7 bases, with 10 bases left between them. The CDR3 is 14 residues long. Here the CDR3 DNA reads TGTGCCAGCAGCTTTCGGGGAAGGAATTCACCCCTCCACTTT. It codes for CASSFRGRNSPLHF.

This clonotype was found many times. The CDR3 region has the DNA TGTGCCAGCAGTCTCCGGACAGGGTTGGACGAGCAGTACTTC. Residues: CASSLRTGLDEQYF. This chain links TRBV12-3 or TRBV12-4 with TRBJ2-7; TRBD1 aligns across 8 bases. The ends lost 5 bases at V and 5 bases at J; junction bases unmatched: 8. This CDR3 comprises 14 residues.

The V call is TRBV3-1, the J call TRBJ1-1; a weak D match, TRBD1 (6 bases). Looked up from germline, CDR1 is LGHDT and CDR2 is YNNKEL (reference sequence). CDR3 size: 19 residues. The ends were cut back, 3 bases at V and 1 base at J, with 24 bases in the middle. The CDR3 region is CASSQSSGVGGPKNTEAFF. CDR3 DNA: TGTGCCAGCAGCCAGTCCTCAGGCGTGGGGGGGCCCAAGAACACTGAAGCTTTCTTT.

The chain couples TRBV27 to TRBJ2-7; no firm D call. Germline V gene data show CDR1 as MNHEY and CDR2 as SMNVEV (reference sequence). The length of the CDR3 is 13 residues. V dropped 3 bases and J dropped 3 bases, with 9 bases sitting between them. In DNA, the CDR3 is TGTGCCAGCAGTTTTCCCGGACGCTACGAGCAGTACTTC. Protein product: CASSFPGRYEQYF.

This clonotype was found many times. The chain couples TRBV6-2 or TRBV6-3 to TRBJ1-1, with D possibly TRBD1 on 5 matching bases. Germline V gives CDR1 MNHEY, CDR2 SVGEGT. V was trimmed by 10 bases and J by 8 bases, leaving 17 bases between them. This CDR3 comprises 12 residues. In DNA, the CDR3 is TGTGCCACTCGGGGACGGCGAAGGGAAGCTTTCTTT. It codes for CATRGRRREAFF.

The chain recombines TRBV5-1 with TRBJ1-1; 10 nucleotides agree with TRBD1. The CDR3 is 18 amino acids. J lost 6 bases, V lost 2 bases, and 16 bases had no gene match. CDR1 is SGHRS, CDR2 YFSETQ, per germline. The CDR3 DNA follows: TGCGCCAGCAGCTTTGACAGGGGGCCTGACGAACCGAATGCTGAAGCTTTCTTT. Translation gives CASSFDRGPDEPNAEAFF. The full variable domain, rest sourced from reference TRBV5-1 and TRBJ1-1, is KAGVTQTPRYLIKTRGQQVTLSCSPISGHRSVSWYQQTPGQGLQFLFEYFSETQRNKGNFPGRFSGRQFSNSRSEMNVSTLELGDSALYLCASSFDRGPDEPNAEAFFGQGTRLTVV.

This clonotype was recorded many times. The chain links TRBV6-1 to TRBJ2-3, with D tentatively TRBD1 or TRBD2 (5 bases each). CDR1 is MNHNS and CDR2 is SASEGT in the germline V gene. This CDR3 is built from 16 residues. Trimming pared 6 bases from V and 4 bases from J, leaving 20 bases between. CDR3 coding DNA: TGTGCCAGCAGGAAGACCGGGGCCGGCGGGTCAGATACGCAGTATTTT. Its protein product is CASRKTGAGGSDTQYF.

There are many counts of this clonotype. The J gene is TRBJ2-5, the V gene TRBV28; 12 nucleotides agree with TRBD2. CDR3 length: 19 residues. Germline CDR1 is MDHEN and CDR2 is SYDVKM. V dropped 2 bases and J dropped 0; count of bases not matched to a gene: 10. The CDR3 DNA is TGTGCCAGCAGTTTAATTGCTAGCGGGGGGGGACAGTACCAAGAGACCCAGTACTTC. Its translation is CASSLIASGGGQYQETQYF.

This clonotype was recorded at least ten times. V and J are TRBV20-1 and TRBJ2-5; D is ambiguous. The length of the CDR3 is 12 residues. V was clipped by 6 bases and J by 5 bases, with 13 bases between them. The germline gives CDR1 DFQATT, CDR2 SNEGSKA (reference sequence). The CDR3 DNA sequence: TGCAGTGCAAACAAGGTTGGGGAGACCCAGTACTTC. This encodes CSANKVGETQYF.

There are many counts of this clonotype. The genes are TRBV4-1 and TRBJ1-6; D gene ambiguous. This CDR3 is 18 amino acids long. V lost 0 bases to trimming and J lost 4 bases, with 16 bases between them. Looked up from germline, CDR1 is MGHRA and CDR2 is YSYEKL. For the CDR3, the DNA is TGCGCCAGCAGCCAAGATCGGAGGCGGGATCCTTATAATTCACCCCTCCACTTT. It codes for CASSQDRRRDPYNSPLHF.